This T cell receptor beta chain was recovered during a study of identifying expanded T cells in peripheral blood. Findings of the study overall: Two-week clone count variance significantly increased as total template count grew. Over two and four weeks, about 17 and 20 clones changed, versus approximately 1.2 between replicates.

The protocol was immunoSEQ multiplex PCR, while the TCRdb copy is restricted to in-frame clones and leaves out a portion. The sample has about 82,000 clones; around 90% are singletons. This clone was recorded only once. Its antigen is currently unknown. CDR3 size: 16 residues. V shed 2 bases and J 0 bases; nucleotides not matched to a gene: 2. CDR1 and CDR2 (germline): MGHDK, SYGVNS. No infections or other immune events were documented during collection. The chain couples TRBV25-1 to TRBJ2-3, with 10 positions matching TRBD1. The receptor was derived from a person between 18 and 70 years old in good health. Sequencing used blood. The CDR3 sequence is CASSEGTGDSTDTQYF. The CDR3 region has the DNA TGTGCCAGCAGTGAAGGGACAGGGGATAGCACAGATACGCAGTATTTT.